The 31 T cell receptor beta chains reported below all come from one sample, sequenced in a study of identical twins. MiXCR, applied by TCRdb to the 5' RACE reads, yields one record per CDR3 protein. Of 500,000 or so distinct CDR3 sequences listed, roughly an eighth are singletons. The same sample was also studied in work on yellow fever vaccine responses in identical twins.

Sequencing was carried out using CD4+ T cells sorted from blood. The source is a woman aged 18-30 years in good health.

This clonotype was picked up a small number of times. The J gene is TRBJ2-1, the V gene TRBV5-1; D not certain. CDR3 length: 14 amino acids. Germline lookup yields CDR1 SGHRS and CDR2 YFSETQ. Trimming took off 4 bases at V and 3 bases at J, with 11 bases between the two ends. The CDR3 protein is CASSVPSVYNEQFF. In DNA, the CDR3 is TGCGCCAGCAGCGTCCCTTCAGTCTACAATGAGCAGTTCTTC.

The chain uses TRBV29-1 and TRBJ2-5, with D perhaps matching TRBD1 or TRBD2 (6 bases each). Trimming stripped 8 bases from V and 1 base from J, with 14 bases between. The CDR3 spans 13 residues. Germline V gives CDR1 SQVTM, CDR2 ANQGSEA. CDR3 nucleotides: TGCAGCTCCAGGAGGGGGACCCAAGAGACCCAGTACTTC. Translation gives CSSRRGTQETQYF. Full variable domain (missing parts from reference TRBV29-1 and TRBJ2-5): SAVISQKPSRDICQRGTSLTIQCQVDSQVTMMFWYRQQPGQSLTLIATANQGSEATYESGFVIDKFPISRPNLTFSTLTVSNMSPEDSSIYLCSSRRGTQETQYFGPGTRLLVL.

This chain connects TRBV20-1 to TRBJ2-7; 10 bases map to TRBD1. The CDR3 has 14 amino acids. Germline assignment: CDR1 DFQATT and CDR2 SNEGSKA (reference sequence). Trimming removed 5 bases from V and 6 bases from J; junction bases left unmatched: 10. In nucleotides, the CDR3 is TGCAGTGCTGATCCGGGACAGGGGTACTTCGAGCAGTACTTC. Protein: CSADPGQGYFEQYF.

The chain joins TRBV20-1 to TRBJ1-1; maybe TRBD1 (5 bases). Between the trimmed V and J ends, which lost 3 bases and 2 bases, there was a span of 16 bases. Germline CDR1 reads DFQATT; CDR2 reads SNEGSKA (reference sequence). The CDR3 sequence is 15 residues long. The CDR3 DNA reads TGCAGTGCTAGTAACCAGGGAGGGATCAACACTGAAGCTTTCTTT. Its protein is CSASNQGGINTEAFF.

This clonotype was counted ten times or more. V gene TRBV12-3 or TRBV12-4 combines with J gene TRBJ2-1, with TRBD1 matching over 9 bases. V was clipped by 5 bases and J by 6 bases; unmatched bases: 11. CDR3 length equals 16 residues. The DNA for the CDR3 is TGTGCCAGCAGTCTACTCCCGGGACAGGGTCCCAATGAGCAGTTCTTC. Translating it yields CASSLLPGQGPNEQFF.

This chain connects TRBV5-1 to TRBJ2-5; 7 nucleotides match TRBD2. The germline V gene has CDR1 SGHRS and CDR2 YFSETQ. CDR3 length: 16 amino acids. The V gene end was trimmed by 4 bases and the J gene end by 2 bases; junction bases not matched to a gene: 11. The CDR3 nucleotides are TGCGCCAGCAGCCCATACAGCGGGGTTAATCAAGAGACCCAGTACTTC. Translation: CASSPYSGVNQETQYF.

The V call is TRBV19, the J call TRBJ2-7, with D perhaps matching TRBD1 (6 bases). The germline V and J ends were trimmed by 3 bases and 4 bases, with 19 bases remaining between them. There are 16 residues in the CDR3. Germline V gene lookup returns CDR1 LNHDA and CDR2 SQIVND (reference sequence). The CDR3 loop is CASSILRGIPPYEQYF. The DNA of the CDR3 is TGTGCCAGTAGTATTCTGAGGGGGATCCCTCCTTACGAGCAGTACTTC.

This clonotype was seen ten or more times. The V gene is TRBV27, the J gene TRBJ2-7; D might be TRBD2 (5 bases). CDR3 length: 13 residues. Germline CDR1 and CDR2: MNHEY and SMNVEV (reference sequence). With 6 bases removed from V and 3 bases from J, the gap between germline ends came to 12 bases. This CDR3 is CASSRQRDYEQYF. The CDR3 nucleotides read TGTGCCAGCAGCCGCCAGAGGGACTACGAGCAGTACTTC.

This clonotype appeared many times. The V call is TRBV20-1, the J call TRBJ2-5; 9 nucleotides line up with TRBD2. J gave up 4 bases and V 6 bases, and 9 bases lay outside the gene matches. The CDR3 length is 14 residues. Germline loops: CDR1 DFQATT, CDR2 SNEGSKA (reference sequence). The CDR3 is CSAPNSGRGETQYF. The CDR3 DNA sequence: TGCAGTGCCCCGAATAGCGGGAGAGGAGAGACCCAGTACTTC.

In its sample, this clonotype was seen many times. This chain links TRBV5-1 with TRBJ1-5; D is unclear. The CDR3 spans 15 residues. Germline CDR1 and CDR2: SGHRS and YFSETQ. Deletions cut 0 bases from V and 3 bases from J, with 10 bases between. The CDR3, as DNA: TGCGCCAGCAGCTTGGCCGGTGGTCTCAATCAGCCCCAGCATTTT. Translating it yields CASSLAGGLNQPQHF.

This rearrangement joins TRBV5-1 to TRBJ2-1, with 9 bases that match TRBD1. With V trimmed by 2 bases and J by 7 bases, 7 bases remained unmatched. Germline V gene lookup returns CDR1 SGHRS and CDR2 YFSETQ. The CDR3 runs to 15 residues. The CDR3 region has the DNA TGCGCCAGCAGCTTCGTATTCGGGACAGGGAATGAGCAGTTCTTC. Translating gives CASSFVFGTGNEQFF.

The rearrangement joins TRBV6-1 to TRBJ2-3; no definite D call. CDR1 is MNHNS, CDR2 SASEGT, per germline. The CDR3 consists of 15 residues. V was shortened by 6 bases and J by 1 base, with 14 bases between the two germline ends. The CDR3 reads CASSPTLRGTDTQYF. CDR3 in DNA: TGTGCCAGCAGCCCCACACTGCGCGGCACAGATACGCAGTATTTT.

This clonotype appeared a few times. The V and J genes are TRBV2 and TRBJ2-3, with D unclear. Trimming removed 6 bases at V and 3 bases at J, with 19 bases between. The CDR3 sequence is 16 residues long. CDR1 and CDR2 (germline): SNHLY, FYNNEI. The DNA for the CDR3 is TGTGCCAGCAGCCAAACCCGAAAGCCATCGACAGATACGCAGTATTTT. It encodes CASSQTRKPSTDTQYF.

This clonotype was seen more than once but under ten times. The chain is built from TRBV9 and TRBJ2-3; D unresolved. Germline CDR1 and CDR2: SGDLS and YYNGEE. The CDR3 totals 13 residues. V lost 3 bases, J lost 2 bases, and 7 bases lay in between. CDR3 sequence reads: CASSEGPTDTQYF. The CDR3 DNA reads TGTGCCAGCAGCGAGGGCCCCACAGATACGCAGTATTTT.

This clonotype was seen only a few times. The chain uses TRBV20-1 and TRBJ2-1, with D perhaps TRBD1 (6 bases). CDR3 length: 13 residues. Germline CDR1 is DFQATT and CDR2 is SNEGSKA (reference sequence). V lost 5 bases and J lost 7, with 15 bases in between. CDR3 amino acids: CSAGGLRGNEQFF. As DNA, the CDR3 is TGCAGTGCTGGCGGACTTAGGGGGAATGAGCAGTTCTTC.

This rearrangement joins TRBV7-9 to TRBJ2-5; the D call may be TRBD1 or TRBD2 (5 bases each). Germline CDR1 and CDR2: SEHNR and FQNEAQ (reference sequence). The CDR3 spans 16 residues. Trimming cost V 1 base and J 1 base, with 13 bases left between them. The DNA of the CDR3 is TGTGCCAGCAGCTTAGTTCAGGGAGTGGGCCAAGAGACCCAGTACTTC. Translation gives CASSLVQGVGQETQYF.

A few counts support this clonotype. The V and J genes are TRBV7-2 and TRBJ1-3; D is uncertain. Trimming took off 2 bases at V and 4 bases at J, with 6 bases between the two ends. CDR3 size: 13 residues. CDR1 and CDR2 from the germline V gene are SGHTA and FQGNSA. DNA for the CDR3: TGTGCCAGCAGCTTATTTGTCGGAAACACCATATATTTT. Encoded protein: CASSLFVGNTIYF.

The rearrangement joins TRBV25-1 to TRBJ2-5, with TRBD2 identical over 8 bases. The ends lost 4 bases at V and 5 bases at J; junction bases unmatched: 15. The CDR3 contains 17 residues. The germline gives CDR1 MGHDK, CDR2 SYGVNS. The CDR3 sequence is CASSGLGWAGGFETQYF. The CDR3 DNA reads TGTGCCAGCAGTGGCCTAGGTTGGGCGGGGGGTTTTGAGACCCAGTACTTC.

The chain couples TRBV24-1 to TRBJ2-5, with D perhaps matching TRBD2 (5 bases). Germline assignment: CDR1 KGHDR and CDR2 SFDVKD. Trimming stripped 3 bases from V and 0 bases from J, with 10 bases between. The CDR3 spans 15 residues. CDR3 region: CATSDPGNYQETQYF. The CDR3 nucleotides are TGTGCCACCAGTGATCCGGGGAATTACCAAGAGACCCAGTACTTC.

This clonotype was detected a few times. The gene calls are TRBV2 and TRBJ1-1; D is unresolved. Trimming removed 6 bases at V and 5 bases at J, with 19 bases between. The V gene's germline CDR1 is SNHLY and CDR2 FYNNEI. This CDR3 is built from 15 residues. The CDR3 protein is CASSPRAGGRTEAFF. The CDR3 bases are TGTGCCAGCAGCCCCCGTGCGGGTGGAAGAACTGAAGCTTTCTTT.

DNA for the CDR3: TGTGCCAGCAGCGTAGCAGGACAGAGCAGAAATGAGCAGTTCTTC. Residues: CASSVAGQSRNEQFF. The V call is TRBV9, the J call TRBJ2-1, with D possibly being TRBD1 (6 bases). V shed 0 bases and J shed 7 bases, with 14 bases lying between them. This CDR3 is built from 15 residues. Germline lookup yields CDR1 SGDLS and CDR2 YYNGEE.

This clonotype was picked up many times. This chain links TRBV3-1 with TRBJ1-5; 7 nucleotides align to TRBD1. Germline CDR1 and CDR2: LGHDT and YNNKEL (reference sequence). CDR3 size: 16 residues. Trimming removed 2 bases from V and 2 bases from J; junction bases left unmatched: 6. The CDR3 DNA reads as TGTGCCAGCAGCCAAAAAAGAGGGGGCCGCAATCAGCCCCAGCATTTT. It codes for CASSQKRGGRNQPQHF.

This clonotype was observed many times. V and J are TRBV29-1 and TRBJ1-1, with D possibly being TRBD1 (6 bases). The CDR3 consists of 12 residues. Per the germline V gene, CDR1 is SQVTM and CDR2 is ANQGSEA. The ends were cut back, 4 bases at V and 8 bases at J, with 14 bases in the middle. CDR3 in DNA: TGCAGCGTTGCGGGGGGCGGAGGAGAAGCTTTCTTT. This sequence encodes CSVAGGGGEAFF.

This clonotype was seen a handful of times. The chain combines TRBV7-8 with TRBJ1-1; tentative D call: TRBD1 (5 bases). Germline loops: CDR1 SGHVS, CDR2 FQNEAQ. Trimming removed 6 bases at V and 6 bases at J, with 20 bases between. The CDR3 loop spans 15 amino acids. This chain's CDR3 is CASSSRVGGGAEAFF. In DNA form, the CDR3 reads TGTGCCAGCAGTTCTCGTGTGGGGGGGGGAGCTGAAGCTTTCTTT.

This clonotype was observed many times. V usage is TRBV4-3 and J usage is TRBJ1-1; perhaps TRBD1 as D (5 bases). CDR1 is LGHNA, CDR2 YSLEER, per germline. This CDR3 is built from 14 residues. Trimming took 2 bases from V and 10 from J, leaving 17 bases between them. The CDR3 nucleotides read TGCGCCAGCAGCCAACTTGGGACCCAGGTCGGAGCTTTCTTT. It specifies CASSQLGTQVGAFF.

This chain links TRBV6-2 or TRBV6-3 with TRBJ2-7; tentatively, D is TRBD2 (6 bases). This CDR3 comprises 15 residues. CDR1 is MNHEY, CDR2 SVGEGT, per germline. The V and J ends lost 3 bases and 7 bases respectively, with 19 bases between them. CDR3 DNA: TGTGCCAGCAGTTATACGGGAGTCACCGGGAATGAGCAGTACTTC. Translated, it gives CASSYTGVTGNEQYF.

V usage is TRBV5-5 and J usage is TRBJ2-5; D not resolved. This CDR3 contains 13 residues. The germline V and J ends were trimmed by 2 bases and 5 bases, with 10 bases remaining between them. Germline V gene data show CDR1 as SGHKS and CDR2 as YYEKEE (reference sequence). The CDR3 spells CASSFKGPETQYF. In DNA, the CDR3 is TGTGCCAGCAGCTTTAAAGGGCCCGAGACCCAGTACTTC.

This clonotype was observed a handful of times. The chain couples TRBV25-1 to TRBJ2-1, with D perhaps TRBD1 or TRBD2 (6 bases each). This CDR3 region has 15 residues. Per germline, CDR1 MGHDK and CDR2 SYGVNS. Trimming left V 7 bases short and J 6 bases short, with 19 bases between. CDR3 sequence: CASNQASEGGNEQFF. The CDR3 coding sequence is TGTGCCAGCAACCAAGCTAGCGAGGGGGGCAATGAGCAGTTCTTC. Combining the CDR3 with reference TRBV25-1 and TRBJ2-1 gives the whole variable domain EADIYQTPRYLVIGTGKKITLECSQTMGHDKMYWYQQDPGMELHLIHYSYGVNSTEKGDLSSESTVSRIRTEHFPLTLESARPSHTSQYLCASNQASEGGNEQFFGPGTRLTVL.

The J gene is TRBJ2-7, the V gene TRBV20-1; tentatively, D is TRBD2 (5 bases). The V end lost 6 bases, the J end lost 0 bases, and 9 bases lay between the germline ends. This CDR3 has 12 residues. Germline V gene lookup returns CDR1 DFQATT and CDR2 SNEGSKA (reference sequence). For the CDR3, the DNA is TGCAGTGCCCCAGCGGTCTCCTACGAGCAGTACTTC. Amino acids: CSAPAVSYEQYF.

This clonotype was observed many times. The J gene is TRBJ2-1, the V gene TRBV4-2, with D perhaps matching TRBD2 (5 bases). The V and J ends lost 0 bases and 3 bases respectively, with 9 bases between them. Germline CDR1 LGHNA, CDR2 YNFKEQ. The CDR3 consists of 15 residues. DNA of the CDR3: TGTGCCAGCAGCCAAGACGGGGTAAACTACAATGAGCAGTTCTTC. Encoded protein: CASSQDGVNYNEQFF.

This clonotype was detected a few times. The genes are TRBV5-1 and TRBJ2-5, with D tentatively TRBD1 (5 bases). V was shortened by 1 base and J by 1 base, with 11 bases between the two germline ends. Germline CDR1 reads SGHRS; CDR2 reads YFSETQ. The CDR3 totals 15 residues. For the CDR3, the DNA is TGCGCCAGCAGCTTGAGGACAAGGGGCCAAGAGACCCAGTACTTC. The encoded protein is CASSLRTRGQETQYF.